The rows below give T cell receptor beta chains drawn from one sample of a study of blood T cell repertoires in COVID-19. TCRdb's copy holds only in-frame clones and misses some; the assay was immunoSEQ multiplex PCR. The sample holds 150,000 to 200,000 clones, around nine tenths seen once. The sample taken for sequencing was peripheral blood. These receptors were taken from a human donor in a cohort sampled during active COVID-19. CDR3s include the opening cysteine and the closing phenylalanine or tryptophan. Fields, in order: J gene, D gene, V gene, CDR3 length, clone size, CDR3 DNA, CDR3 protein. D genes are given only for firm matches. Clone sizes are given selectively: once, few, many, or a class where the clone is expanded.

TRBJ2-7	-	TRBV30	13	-	TGTGCCTGGAGACCCGGGAGCGCCTACGAGCAGTACTTC	CAWRPGSAYEQYF
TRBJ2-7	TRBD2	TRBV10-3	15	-	TGTGCCATCAGTGAGGCGGCTAGCGGTGGCTACGAGCAGTACTTC	CAISEAASGGYEQYF
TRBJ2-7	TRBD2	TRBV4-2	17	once	TGTGCCAGCAGCCAAGAGGCAAGCGGGAGATTCTCCTACGAGCAGTACTTC	CASSQEASGRFSYEQYF
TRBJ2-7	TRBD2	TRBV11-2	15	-	TGTGCCAGCAGCTCAGGACTAGCGGGAGGGAGGGAGCAGTACTTC	CASSSGLAGGREQYF
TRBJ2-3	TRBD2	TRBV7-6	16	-	TGTGCCAGCAGCTTAGGCACTGGGGTAGCGGGAGATACGCAGTATTTT	CASSLGTGVAGDTQYF
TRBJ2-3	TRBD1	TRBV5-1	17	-	TGCGCCAGCAGCGCCTGGACAGGGCGGGGCCGCACAGATACGCAGTATTTT	CASSAWTGRGRTDTQYF
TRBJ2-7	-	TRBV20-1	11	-	TGCAGTGCTAGAGCAGGGCAGGAGCAGTACTTC	CSARAGQEQYF
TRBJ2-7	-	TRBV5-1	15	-	TGCGCCAGCAGCTTGACCCCTGGAGATAACTACGAGCAGTACTTC	CASSLTPGDNYEQYF
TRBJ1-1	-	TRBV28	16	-	TGTGCCAGCAGTTTCCCGAGGATCTTAGCCGGAACTGAAGCTTTCTTT	CASSFPRILAGTEAFF
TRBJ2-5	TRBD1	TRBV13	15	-	TGTGCCAGCAGGGGGTCCGGACAGGACCAAGAGACCCAGTACTTC	CASRGSGQDQETQYF
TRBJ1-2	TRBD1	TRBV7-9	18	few	TGTGCCAGCAGCTTAGTATTGTGGGACAGGGCTACTAACTATGGCTACACCTTC	CASSLVLWDRATNYGYTF
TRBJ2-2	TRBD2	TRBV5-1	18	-	TGCGCCAGCAGCTTTTTTCTAGCGGGGACACCGAACACCGGGGAGCTGTTTTTT	CASSFFLAGTPNTGELFF
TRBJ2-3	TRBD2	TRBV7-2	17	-	TGTGCCAGCAGCCAACCAGCGGGAGGGTTTCACACAGATACGCAGTATTTT	CASSQPAGGFHTDTQYF
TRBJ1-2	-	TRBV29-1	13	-	TGCAGCGTTGAAGGTCGGGAGACCTATGGCTACACCTTC	CSVEGRETYGYTF
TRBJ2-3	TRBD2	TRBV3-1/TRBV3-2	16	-	TGTGCCAGCAGCCAAGGCGTAGCGGGAGGGCTAGATACGCAGTATTTT	CASSQGVAGGLDTQYF
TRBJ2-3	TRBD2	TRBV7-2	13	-	TGTGCCAGCAGGGGGGGGATGACAGATACGCAGTATTTT	CASRGGMTDTQYF
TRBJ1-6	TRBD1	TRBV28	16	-	TGTGCCAGCAGTTTGCCGGGACAGGGGTTTGATTCACCCCTCCACTTT	CASSLPGQGFDSPLHF
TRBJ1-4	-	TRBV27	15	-	TGTGCCAGCAGTTTAACACCGAAAGTGGGCGAAAAACTGTTTTTT	CASSLTPKVGEKLFF
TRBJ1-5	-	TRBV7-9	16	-	TGTGCCAGCAGCCCCGACGGACGGGGTGGCAATCAGCCCCAGCATTTT	CASSPDGRGGNQPQHF
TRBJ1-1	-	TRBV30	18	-	TGTGCCTGGAATGGGCTTGCGGGGACCTCCTCTATGAACACTGAAGCTTTCTTT	CAWNGLAGTSSMNTEAFF
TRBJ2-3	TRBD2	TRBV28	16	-	TGTGCCAGCAGTTTGGCCCCTAGCGGAATCACAGATACGCAGTATTTT	CASSLAPSGITDTQYF
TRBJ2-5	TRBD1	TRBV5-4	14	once	TGTGCCAGCAACACAGACAGGGCTCAAGAGACCCAGTACTTC	CASNTDRAQETQYF